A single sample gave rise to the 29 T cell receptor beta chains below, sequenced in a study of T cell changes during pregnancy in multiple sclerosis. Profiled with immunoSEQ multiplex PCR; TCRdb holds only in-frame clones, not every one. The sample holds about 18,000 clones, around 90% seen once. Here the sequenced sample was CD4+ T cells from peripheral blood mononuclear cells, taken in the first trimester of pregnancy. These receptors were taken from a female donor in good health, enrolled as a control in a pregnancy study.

DNA for the CDR3: TGTGCCAGCAGCTCGAGGGGGGGCTCCTACAATGAGCAGTTCTTC. Protein: CASSSRGGSYNEQFF. The rearrangement links TRBV11-3 to TRBJ2-1; TRBD2 might be the D (7 bases). Trimming cost V 4 bases and J 0 bases, with 10 bases left between them. Germline CDR1 is SGHNT and CDR2 is YENEEA. The CDR3 has 15 amino acids.

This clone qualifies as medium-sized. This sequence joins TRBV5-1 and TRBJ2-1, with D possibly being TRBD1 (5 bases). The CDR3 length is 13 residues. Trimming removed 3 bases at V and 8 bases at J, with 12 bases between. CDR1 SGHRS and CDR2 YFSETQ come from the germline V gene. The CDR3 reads CASSSHTGHEQFF. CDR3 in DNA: TGCGCCAGCAGCTCGCACACAGGACATGAGCAGTTCTTC. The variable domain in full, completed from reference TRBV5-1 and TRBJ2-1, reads KAGVTQTPRYLIKTRGQQVTLSCSPISGHRSVSWYQQTPGQGLQFLFEYFSETQRNKGNFPGRFSGRQFSNSRSEMNVSTLELGDSALYLCASSSHTGHEQFFGPGTRLTVL.

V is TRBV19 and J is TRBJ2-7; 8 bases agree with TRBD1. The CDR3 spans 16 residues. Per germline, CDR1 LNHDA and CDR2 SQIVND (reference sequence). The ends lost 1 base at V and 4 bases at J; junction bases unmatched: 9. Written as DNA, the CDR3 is TGTGCCAGTAGTATAGCCCCCCCAGGGGGCTTTTACGAGCAGTACTTC. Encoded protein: CASSIAPPGGFYEQYF.

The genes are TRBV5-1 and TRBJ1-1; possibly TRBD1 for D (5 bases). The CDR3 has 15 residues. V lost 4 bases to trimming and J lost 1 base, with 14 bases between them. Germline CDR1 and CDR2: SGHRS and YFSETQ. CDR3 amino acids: CASSLYRLKNTEAFF. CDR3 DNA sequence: TGCGCCAGCAGCCTTTACAGGCTGAAGAACACTGAAGCTTTCTTT.

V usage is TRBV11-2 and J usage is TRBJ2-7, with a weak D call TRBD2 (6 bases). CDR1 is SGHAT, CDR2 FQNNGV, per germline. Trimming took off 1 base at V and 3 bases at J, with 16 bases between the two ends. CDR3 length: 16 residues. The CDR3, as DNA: TGTGCCAGCAGCTTAGGCGGGACGCACTCCCTCTACGAGCAGTACTTC. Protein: CASSLGGTHSLYEQYF.

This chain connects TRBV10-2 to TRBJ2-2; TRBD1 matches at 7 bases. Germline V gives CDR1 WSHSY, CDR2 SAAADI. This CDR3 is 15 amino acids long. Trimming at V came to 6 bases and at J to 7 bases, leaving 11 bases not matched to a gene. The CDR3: CASRATGERSGELFF. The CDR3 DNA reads TGCGCCAGCAGAGCTACAGGGGAGAGGAGCGGGGAGCTGTTTTTT.

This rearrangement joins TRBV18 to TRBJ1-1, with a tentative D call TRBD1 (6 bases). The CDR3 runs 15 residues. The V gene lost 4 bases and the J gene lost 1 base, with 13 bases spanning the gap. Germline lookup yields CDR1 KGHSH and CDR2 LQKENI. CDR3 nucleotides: TGTGCCAGCTCACTATCTAAACAGGGGAACACTGAAGCTTTCTTT. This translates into CASSLSKQGNTEAFF.

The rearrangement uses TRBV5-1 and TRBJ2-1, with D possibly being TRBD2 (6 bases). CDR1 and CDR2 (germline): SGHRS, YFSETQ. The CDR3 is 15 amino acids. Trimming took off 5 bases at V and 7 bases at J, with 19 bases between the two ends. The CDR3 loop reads CASSVEGRSGNEQFF. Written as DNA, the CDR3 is TGCGCCAGCAGTGTGGAGGGAAGGTCGGGGAATGAGCAGTTCTTC.

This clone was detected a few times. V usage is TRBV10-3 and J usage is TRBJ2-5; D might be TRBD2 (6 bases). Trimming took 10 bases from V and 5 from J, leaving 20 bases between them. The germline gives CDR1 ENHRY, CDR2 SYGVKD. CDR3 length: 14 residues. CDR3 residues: CATTGEADTETQYF. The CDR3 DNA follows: TGTGCCACAACGGGAGAGGCGGACACGGAGACCCAGTACTTC.

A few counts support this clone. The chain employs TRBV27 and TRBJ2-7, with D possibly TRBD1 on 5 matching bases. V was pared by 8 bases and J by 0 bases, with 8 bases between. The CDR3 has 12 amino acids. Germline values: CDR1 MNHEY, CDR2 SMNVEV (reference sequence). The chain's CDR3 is CASQGSSYEQYF. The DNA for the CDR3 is TGTGCCAGCCAGGGTTCCTCCTACGAGCAGTACTTC.

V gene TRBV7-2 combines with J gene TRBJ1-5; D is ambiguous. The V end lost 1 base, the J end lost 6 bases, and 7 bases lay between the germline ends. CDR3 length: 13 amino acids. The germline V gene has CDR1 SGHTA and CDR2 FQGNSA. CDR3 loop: CASSLDGSQPQHF. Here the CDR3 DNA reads TGTGCCAGCAGCTTAGATGGCTCTCAGCCCCAGCATTTT.

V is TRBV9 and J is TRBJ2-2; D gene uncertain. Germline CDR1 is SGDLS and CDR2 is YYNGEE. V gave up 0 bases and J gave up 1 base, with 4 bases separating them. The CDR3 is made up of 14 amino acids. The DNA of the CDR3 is TGTGCCAGCAGCGTAGTTCAGAACACCGGGGAGCTGTTTTTT. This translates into CASSVVQNTGELFF.

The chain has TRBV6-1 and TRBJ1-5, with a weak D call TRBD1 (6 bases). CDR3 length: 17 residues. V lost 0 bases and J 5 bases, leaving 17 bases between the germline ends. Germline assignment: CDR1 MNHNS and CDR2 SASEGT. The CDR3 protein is CASSEAWGQKRHQPQHF. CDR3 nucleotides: TGTGCCAGCAGTGAAGCTTGGGGACAAAAGCGACATCAGCCCCAGCATTTT.

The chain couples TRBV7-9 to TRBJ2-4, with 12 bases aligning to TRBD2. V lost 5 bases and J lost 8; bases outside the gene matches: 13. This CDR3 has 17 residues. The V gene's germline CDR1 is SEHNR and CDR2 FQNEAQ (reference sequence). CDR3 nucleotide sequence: TGTGCCAGCAGCCTAAGGACTAGCGGGACAGGTCGGGACATTCAGTACTTC. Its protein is CASSLRTSGTGRDIQYF.

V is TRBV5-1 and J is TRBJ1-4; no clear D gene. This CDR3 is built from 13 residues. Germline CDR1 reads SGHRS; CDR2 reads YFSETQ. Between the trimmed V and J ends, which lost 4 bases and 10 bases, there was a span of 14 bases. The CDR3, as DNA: TGCGCCAGCAGCACGGAGGGTGTCGGAAAACTGTTTTTT. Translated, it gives CASSTEGVGKLFF. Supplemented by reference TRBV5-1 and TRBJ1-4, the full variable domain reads KAGVTQTPRYLIKTRGQQVTLSCSPISGHRSVSWYQQTPGQGLQFLFEYFSETQRNKGNFPGRFSGRQFSNSRSEMNVSTLELGDSALYLCASSTEGVGKLFFGSGTQLSVL.

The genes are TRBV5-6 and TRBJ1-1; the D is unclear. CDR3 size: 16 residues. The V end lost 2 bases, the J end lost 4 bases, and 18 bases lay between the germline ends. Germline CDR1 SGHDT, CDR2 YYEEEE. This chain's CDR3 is CASSFIGGGMATEAFF. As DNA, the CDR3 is TGTGCCAGCAGCTTTATCGGAGGAGGCATGGCCACTGAAGCTTTCTTT.

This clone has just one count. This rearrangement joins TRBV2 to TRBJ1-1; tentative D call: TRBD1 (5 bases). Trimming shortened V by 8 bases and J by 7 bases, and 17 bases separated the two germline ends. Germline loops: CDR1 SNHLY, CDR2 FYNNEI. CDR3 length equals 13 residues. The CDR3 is CASRFQGKGEAFF. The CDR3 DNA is TGTGCCAGCCGTTTCCAGGGTAAGGGTGAAGCTTTCTTT. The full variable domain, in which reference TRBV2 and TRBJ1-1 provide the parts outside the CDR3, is EPEVTQTPSHQVTQMGQEVILRCVPISNHLYFYWYRQILGQKVEFLVSFYNNEISEKSEIFDDQFSVERPDGSNFTLKIRSTKLEDSAMYFCASRFQGKGEAFFGQGTRLTVV.

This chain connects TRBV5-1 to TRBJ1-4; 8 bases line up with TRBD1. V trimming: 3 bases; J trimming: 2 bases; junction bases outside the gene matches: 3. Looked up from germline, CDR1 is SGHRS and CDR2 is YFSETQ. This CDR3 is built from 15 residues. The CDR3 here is CASSSRGQTNEKLFF. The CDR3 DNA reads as TGCGCCAGCAGCTCCAGGGGGCAGACTAATGAAAAACTGTTTTTT. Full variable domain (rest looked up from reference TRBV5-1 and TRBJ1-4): KAGVTQTPRYLIKTRGQQVTLSCSPISGHRSVSWYQQTPGQGLQFLFEYFSETQRNKGNFPGRFSGRQFSNSRSEMNVSTLELGDSALYLCASSSRGQTNEKLFFGSGTQLSVL.

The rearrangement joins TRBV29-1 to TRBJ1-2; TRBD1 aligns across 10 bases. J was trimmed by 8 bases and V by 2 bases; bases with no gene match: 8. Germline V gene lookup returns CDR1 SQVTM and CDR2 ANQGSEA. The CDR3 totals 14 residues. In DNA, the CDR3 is TGCAGCGTTGAACGGGACAGGGGTACAGGGGGCTACACCTTC. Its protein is CSVERDRGTGGYTF. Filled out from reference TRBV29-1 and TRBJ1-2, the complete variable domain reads SAVISQKPSRDICQRGTSLTIQCQVDSQVTMMFWYRQQPGQSLTLIATANQGSEATYESGFVIDKFPISRPNLTFSTLTVSNMSPEDSSIYLCSVERDRGTGGYTFGSGTRLTVV.

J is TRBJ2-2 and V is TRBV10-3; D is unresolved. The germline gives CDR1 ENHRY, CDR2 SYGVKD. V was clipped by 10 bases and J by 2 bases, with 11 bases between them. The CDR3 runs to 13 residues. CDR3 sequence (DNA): TGTGCCAGCGCCCCTTCTAACACCGGGGAGCTGTTTTTT. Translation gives CASAPSNTGELFF.

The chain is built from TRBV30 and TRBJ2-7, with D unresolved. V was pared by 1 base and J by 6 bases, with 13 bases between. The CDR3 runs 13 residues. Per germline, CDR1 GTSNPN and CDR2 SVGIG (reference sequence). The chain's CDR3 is CAWSGALLSEQYF. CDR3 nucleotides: TGTGCCTGGAGTGGAGCGCTTCTTTCCGAGCAGTACTTC.

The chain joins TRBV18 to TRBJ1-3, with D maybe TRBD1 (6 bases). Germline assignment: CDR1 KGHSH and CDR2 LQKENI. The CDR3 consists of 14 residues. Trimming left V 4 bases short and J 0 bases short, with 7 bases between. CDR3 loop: CASSQDSSGNTIYF. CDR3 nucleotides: TGTGCCAGCTCACAGGACAGCTCTGGAAACACCATATATTTT.

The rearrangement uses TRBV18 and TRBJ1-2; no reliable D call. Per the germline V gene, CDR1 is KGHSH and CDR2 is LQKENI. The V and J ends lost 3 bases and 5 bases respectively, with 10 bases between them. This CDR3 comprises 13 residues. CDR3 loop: CASSPKRGYGYTF. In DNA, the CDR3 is TGTGCCAGCTCACCCAAAAGAGGGTATGGCTACACCTTC.

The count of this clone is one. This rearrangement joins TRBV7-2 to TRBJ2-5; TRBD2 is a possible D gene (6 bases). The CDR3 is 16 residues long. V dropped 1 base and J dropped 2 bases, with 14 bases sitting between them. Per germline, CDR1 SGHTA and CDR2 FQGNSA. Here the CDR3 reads CASSLVGSGGQETQYF. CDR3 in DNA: TGTGCCAGCAGCTTAGTGGGTAGCGGAGGGCAAGAGACCCAGTACTTC.

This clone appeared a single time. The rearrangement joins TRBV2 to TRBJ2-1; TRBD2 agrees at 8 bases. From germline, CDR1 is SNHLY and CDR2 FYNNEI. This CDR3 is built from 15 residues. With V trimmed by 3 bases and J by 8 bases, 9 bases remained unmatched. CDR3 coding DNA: TGTGCCAGCAGTGACATATCGGGAGGGCTTCATGAGCAGTTCTTC. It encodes CASSDISGGLHEQFF.

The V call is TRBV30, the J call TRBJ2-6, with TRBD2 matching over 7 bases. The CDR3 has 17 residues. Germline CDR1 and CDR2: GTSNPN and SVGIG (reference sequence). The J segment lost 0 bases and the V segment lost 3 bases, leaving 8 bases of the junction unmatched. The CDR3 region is CAWRGAGPLSGANVLTF. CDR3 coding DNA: TGTGCCTGGAGGGGAGCGGGACCCCTCTCTGGGGCCAACGTCCTGACTTTC.

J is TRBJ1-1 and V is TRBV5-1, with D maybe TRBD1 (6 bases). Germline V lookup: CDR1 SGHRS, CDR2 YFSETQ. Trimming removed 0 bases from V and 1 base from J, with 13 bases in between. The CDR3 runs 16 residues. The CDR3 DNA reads TGCGCCAGCAGCTTGGGTGCGGCAGGGGCGAACACTGAAGCTTTCTTT. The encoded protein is CASSLGAAGANTEAFF.

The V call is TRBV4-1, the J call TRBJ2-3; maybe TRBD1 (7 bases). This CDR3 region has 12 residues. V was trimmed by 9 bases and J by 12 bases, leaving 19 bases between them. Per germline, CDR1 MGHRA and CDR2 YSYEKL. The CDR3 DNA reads TGCGCCAGAGCGAGGGCGGGACAGTATCAGTATTTT. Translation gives CARARAGQYQYF.

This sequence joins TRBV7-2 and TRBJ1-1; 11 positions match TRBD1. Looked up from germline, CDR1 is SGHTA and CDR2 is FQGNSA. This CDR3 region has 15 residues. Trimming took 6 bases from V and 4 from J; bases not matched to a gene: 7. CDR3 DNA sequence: TGTGCCAGCAGTCCCGGGACAGGGGGGTTCACTGAAGCTTTCTTT. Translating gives CASSPGTGGFTEAFF.